One and the same sample provided the 31 T cell receptor beta chains below, sequenced in a study of beta chain features in type 1 diabetes. Study-wide findings and caveats: TCRB CDR3 length was moderately but significantly reduced in all four CD4+ subsets of Type 1 diabetes patients.

The study reverse transcribed the entire isolated RNA, so it sequenced expressed TCRB transcripts. TCRdb's table, derived via immunoSEQ multiplex PCR, lists solely in-frame clones and lacks some. Among under 850,000 clones listed, around 15% were seen once. These receptors have no known antigen. What was sequenced was naive CD4+ T cells from blood. The source of these receptors is a man between 18 and 35 years old with type 1 diabetes.

The chain links TRBV5-1 to TRBJ2-7; maybe TRBD2 (6 bases). Germline-derived CDR1 and CDR2 are SGHRS and YFSETQ. CDR3 length: 14 amino acids. The V gene lost 5 bases and the J gene lost 1 base, with 13 bases spanning the gap. The CDR3 coding sequence is TGCGCCAGCAGGGGGGATAGCGGATCCTACGAGCAGTACTTC. Its protein is CASRGDSGSYEQYF.

This clone showed up just a few times. The chain links TRBV4-2 to TRBJ1-4; 10 bases agree with TRBD1. The J segment lost 6 bases and the V segment lost 0 bases, leaving 4 bases of the junction unmatched. In germline, CDR1 is LGHNA, CDR2 YNFKEQ. The CDR3 contains 16 residues. The CDR3 spells CASSQDFGTGDEKLFF. The CDR3 nucleotides are TGTGCCAGCAGCCAAGATTTCGGGACAGGGGATGAAAAACTGTTTTTT.

This clone was detected only a few times. The V call is TRBV5-1, the J call TRBJ2-5, with 7 positions matching TRBD2. The CDR3 runs 15 residues. V lost 4 bases to trimming and J lost 3 bases; unmatched junction nucleotides: 9. From germline, CDR1 is SGHRS and CDR2 YFSETQ. This CDR3 reads CASSIRGSGEETQYF. The DNA of the CDR3 is TGCGCCAGCAGCATCCGGGGAAGCGGGGAAGAGACCCAGTACTTC.

This chain connects TRBV30 to TRBJ1-6, with D uncertain. The CDR3 sequence is 14 residues long. CDR1 and CDR2 from the germline V gene are GTSNPN and SVGIG (reference sequence). V was pared by 0 bases and J by 5 bases, with 8 bases between. The CDR3 region is CAWSVGRHNSPLHF. The CDR3, as DNA: TGTGCCTGGAGTGTCGGACGGCATAATTCACCCCTCCACTTT.

This clone was detected only a few times. The V call is TRBV7-9, the J call TRBJ1-1, with D uncertain. Per the germline V gene, CDR1 is SEHNR and CDR2 is FQNEAQ (reference sequence). The CDR3 runs to 14 residues. The ends were cut back, 0 bases at V and 4 bases at J, with 9 bases in the middle. The chain's CDR3 is CASSLALGVTEAFF. DNA for the CDR3: TGTGCCAGCAGCTTAGCGCTGGGTGTCACTGAAGCTTTCTTT.

This clone was observed a handful of times. The rearrangement uses TRBV28 and TRBJ1-5, with D maybe TRBD1 (5 bases). The V end lost 9 bases, the J end lost 2 bases, and 17 bases lay between the germline ends. The CDR3 loop spans 15 amino acids. Germline loops: CDR1 MDHEN, CDR2 SYDVKM. The CDR3 loop reads CASSQAGQGNQPQHF. In DNA, the CDR3 is TGTGCCAGTTCCCAAGCGGGGCAGGGCAATCAGCCCCAGCATTTT.

The chain joins TRBV6-1 to TRBJ1-2; no clear D. V lost 0 bases and J 6 bases, leaving 14 bases between the germline ends. Germline CDR1 is MNHNS and CDR2 is SASEGT. The CDR3 spans 15 residues. The chain's CDR3 is CASSEALDRRHGYTF. CDR3 in DNA: TGTGCCAGCAGTGAAGCTTTAGACCGACGCCATGGCTACACCTTC.

The rearrangement joins TRBV9 to TRBJ2-3; possible D gene TRBD2, 5 bases. V lost 0 bases to trimming and J lost 0 bases, with 14 bases between them. CDR3 length: 17 amino acids. The germline gives CDR1 SGDLS, CDR2 YYNGEE. The CDR3 DNA reads TGTGCCAGCAGCGTAGACGAGTATGGAGGCAGCACAGATACGCAGTATTTT. Its translation is CASSVDEYGGSTDTQYF.

This clone occurred a few times. V usage is TRBV10-3 and J usage is TRBJ2-5, with 10 bases that match TRBD2. Germline CDR1 and CDR2: ENHRY and SYGVKD. The CDR3 totals 15 residues. After removal of 6 bases from V and 3 bases from J, the junction contained 7 bases not matched to a gene. CDR3 DNA: TGTGCCATCAGGGCTAGCGGGGGACCCAAAGAGACCCAGTACTTC. As protein: CAIRASGGPKETQYF.

This clone has only a few counts. This clone may be a read error of a much larger clone one base away. Other nucleotide sequences in the sample specify the same CDR3. This chain joins TRBV18 and TRBJ1-1, with D hard to call. Looked up from germline, CDR1 is KGHSH and CDR2 is LQKENI. The CDR3 extends over 13 amino acids. V was pared by 1 base and J by 1 base, with 4 bases between. The CDR3 DNA sequence: TGTGCCAGCTCACCACTGGGGAACACTGAAGCTTTCTTT. This translates into CASSPLGNTEAFF. Full variable domain (missing parts from reference TRBV18 and TRBJ1-1): NAGVMQNPRHLVRRRGQEARLRCSPMKGHSHVYWYRQLPEEGLKFMVYLQKENIIDESGMPKERFSAEFPKEGPSILRIQQVVRGDSAAYFCASSPLGNTEAFFGQGTRLTVV.

The J gene is TRBJ1-1, the V gene TRBV7-9; D is uncertain. The V and J ends lost 8 bases and 1 base respectively, with 8 bases between them. The V gene's germline CDR1 is SEHNR and CDR2 FQNEAQ (reference sequence). The CDR3 runs 12 residues. The CDR3 nucleotides read TGTGCCAGCTTGTCAGGGAACACTGAAGCTTTCTTT. Its protein is CASLSGNTEAFF. The complete variable domain, with remaining parts taken from reference TRBV7-9 and TRBJ1-1, reads DTGVSQNPRHKITKRGQNVTFRCDPISEHNRLYWYRQTLGQGPEFLTYFQNEAQLEKSRLLSDRFSAERPKGSFSTLEIQRTEQGDSAMYLCASLSGNTEAFFGQGTRLTVV.

The chain joins TRBV18 to TRBJ1-2; D may be TRBD1 (6 bases). Germline-derived CDR1 and CDR2 are KGHSH and LQKENI. The CDR3 has 16 residues. The germline V and J ends were trimmed by 3 bases and 0 bases, with 14 bases remaining between them. CDR3 sequence: CASSPREGEANYGYTF. The CDR3 nucleotides read TGTGCCAGCTCACCGAGGGAGGGGGAAGCTAACTATGGCTACACCTTC.

This clone was observed a handful of times. DNA for the CDR3: TGCGCCAGCAGCTTAAATCCCACAGCCATGAACACTGAAGCTTTCTTT. Translation: CASSLNPTAMNTEAFF. V gene TRBV5-1 combines with J gene TRBJ1-1, with D uncertain. V lost 2 bases, J lost 0 bases, and 14 bases lay in between. Germline V gives CDR1 SGHRS, CDR2 YFSETQ. CDR3 size: 16 residues.

This CDR3 reads CASSFQGRDYGYTF. The CDR3 bases are TGTGCCAGCAGCTTTCAGGGGCGGGACTATGGCTACACCTTC. The chain is built from TRBV5-4 and TRBJ1-2; possible D gene TRBD1, 6 bases. With 2 bases removed from V and 3 bases from J, the gap between germline ends came to 11 bases. The CDR3 spans 14 residues. Germline CDR1 is SGHNT and CDR2 is YYREEE (reference sequence).

V and J are TRBV13 and TRBJ1-2; the match to TRBD1 covers 12 bases. V gave up 10 bases and J gave up 4 bases; unmatched junction bases: 7. The CDR3 has 14 residues. The V gene's germline CDR1 is PRHDT and CDR2 FYEKMQ (reference sequence). As DNA, the CDR3 is TGTGCCACTTCAGGGACAGGGGGCGCCTATGGCTACACCTTC. Protein: CATSGTGGAYGYTF.

The chain couples TRBV11-3 to TRBJ2-7, with D maybe TRBD1 (5 bases). The CDR3 sequence is 13 residues long. Germline-derived CDR1 and CDR2 are SGHNT and YENEEA. Trimming took off 2 bases at V and 4 bases at J, with 9 bases between the two ends. The CDR3 sequence is CASSLTDSYEQYF. CDR3 nucleotide sequence: TGTGCCAGCAGCTTAACCGACAGTTACGAGCAGTACTTC.

The chain links TRBV6-5 to TRBJ1-3; TRBD1 matches at 7 bases. V lost 4 bases to trimming and J lost 4 bases; unmatched junction nucleotides: 10. The CDR3 is made up of 16 amino acids. Germline values: CDR1 MNHEY, CDR2 SVGAGI. The CDR3 spells CASSSQTGEAGNTIYF. The CDR3 nucleotides are TGTGCCAGCAGTTCTCAAACAGGGGAGGCCGGAAACACCATATATTTT.

The genes are TRBV13 and TRBJ1-6; D not resolved. CDR3 length: 11 amino acids. V gave up 2 bases and J gave up 9 bases, with 2 bases separating them. From germline, CDR1 is PRHDT and CDR2 FYEKMQ (reference sequence). The CDR3 loop reads CASSLSSPLHF. The DNA of the CDR3 is TGTGCCAGCAGCTTAAGTTCACCCCTCCACTTT.

This clone came up a few times. The chain joins TRBV30 to TRBJ1-2, with TRBD1 identical over 8 bases. V gave up 5 bases and J gave up 4 bases; unmatched junction bases: 3. The CDR3 length is 12 residues. Germline CDR1 reads GTSNPN; CDR2 reads SVGIG (reference sequence). CDR3 protein: CAWGQGTYGYTF. The CDR3 nucleotides are TGTGCCTGGGGACAGGGAACCTATGGCTACACCTTC. Together with reference TRBV30 and TRBJ1-2, the CDR3 gives the full variable domain: SQTIHQWPATLVQPVGSPLSLECTVEGTSNPNLYWYRQAAGRGLQLLFYSVGIGQISSEVPQNLSASRPQDRQFILSSKKLLLSDSGFYLCAWGQGTYGYTFGSGTRLTVV.

The chain carries TRBV5-6 and TRBJ1-1, with D possibly being TRBD1 (6 bases). Germline V CDR1 and CDR2: SGHDT, YYEEEE. Trimming took off 2 bases at V and 0 bases at J, with 11 bases between the two ends. The CDR3 totals 15 residues. CDR3 sequence (DNA): TGTGCCAGCAGCTTTCAGGGGTCGATGAACACTGAAGCTTTCTTT. Its protein is CASSFQGSMNTEAFF.

The J gene is TRBJ2-6, the V gene TRBV9; TRBD1 matches at 7 bases. This CDR3 spans 19 amino acids. Per the germline V gene, CDR1 is SGDLS and CDR2 is YYNGEE. V gave up 4 bases and J gave up 3 bases; unmatched junction bases: 16. The CDR3 DNA follows: TGTGCCAGCAGCTCCAGGCGAGAAAGGGGGCTTTATGGGGCCAACGTCCTGACTTTC. It translates to CASSSRRERGLYGANVLTF.

This clone was observed a handful of times. This chain joins TRBV6-6 and TRBJ2-7; D gene ambiguous. The germline V gene has CDR1 MNHNY and CDR2 SVGAGI (reference sequence). This CDR3 comprises 16 residues. Deletions cut 2 bases from V and 6 bases from J, with 20 bases between. Written as DNA, the CDR3 is TGTGCCAGCAGTTACAGGTTCGACCCTCATGGGTCCGAGCAGTACTTC. This translates into CASSYRFDPHGSEQYF.

This clone was picked up a small number of times. V gene TRBV7-9 combines with J gene TRBJ2-5; D is tentatively TRBD1 or TRBD2 (5 bases each). Germline-derived CDR1 and CDR2 are SEHNR and FQNEAQ (reference sequence). The CDR3 is made up of 13 amino acids. V lost 4 bases and J 7 bases, leaving 13 bases between the germline ends. CDR3 protein: CASSSWGSGTQYF. CDR3 nucleotide sequence: TGTGCCAGCAGCTCTTGGGGGAGTGGGACCCAGTACTTC.

This clone has more than one count but fewer than ten. The chain carries TRBV4-1 and TRBJ2-7, with 10 nucleotides matching TRBD1. Germline V CDR1 and CDR2: MGHRA, YSYEKL. CDR3 length: 15 residues. V was pared by 1 base and J by 5 bases, with 5 bases of the junction left unmatched. The CDR3 here is CASSQGRQGANEQYF. DNA for the CDR3: TGCGCCAGCAGCCAAGGGAGACAGGGGGCGAACGAGCAGTACTTC.

The chain employs TRBV9 and TRBJ2-3, with D unclear. The CDR3 is made up of 15 amino acids. Trimming removed 0 bases at V and 0 bases at J, with 8 bases between. From germline, CDR1 is SGDLS and CDR2 YYNGEE. The CDR3 DNA sequence: TGTGCCAGCAGCGTAGGGCTTCCTAGCACAGATACGCAGTATTTT. This gives the protein CASSVGLPSTDTQYF.

This clone was counted only a few times. The chain has TRBV28 and TRBJ1-1, with a tentative D call TRBD1 (5 bases). The CDR3 is made up of 14 amino acids. V lost 5 bases and J 1 base, leaving 11 bases between the germline ends. From germline, CDR1 is MDHEN and CDR2 SYDVKM. The CDR3 is CASSVTVWNTEAFF. CDR3 in DNA: TGTGCCAGCAGTGTGACAGTTTGGAACACTGAAGCTTTCTTT.

The genes are TRBV6-5 and TRBJ2-7, with 9 bases identical to TRBD1. The CDR3 has 15 amino acids. The V segment lost 6 bases and the J segment 5 bases; nucleotides outside the gene matches: 11. Germline CDR1 MNHEY, CDR2 SVGAGI. CDR3 DNA: TGTGCCAGCAGCCTACCCACCGGGACAGGGAACGAGCAGTACTTC. Protein product: CASSLPTGTGNEQYF.

This clone was observed a few times. The V and J genes are TRBV4-2 and TRBJ1-2; 7 bases map to TRBD1. The germline V gene encodes CDR1 LGHNA and CDR2 YNFKEQ. The CDR3 is 17 amino acids. V gave up 0 bases and J gave up 0 bases; unmatched junction bases: 7. The CDR3 sequence: CASSQERGTASNYGYTF. For the CDR3, the DNA is TGTGCCAGCAGCCAAGAGAGGGGGACAGCTTCTAACTATGGCTACACCTTC.

This clone was observed a few times. The chain uses TRBV6-5 and TRBJ2-5; 8 nucleotides match TRBD1. Trimming cost V 4 bases and J 5 bases; bases outside gene matches: 6. CDR3 length equals 14 residues. CDR1 is MNHEY and CDR2 is SVGAGI in the germline V gene. The CDR3 sequence: CASSWSGGAETQYF. CDR3 nucleotides: TGTGCCAGCAGTTGGTCAGGGGGCGCGGAGACCCAGTACTTC.

This chain connects TRBV9 to TRBJ1-2; TRBD1 aligns across 7 bases. The junction had 13 bases not matched to a gene; V was cut back by 3 bases and J by 5 bases. The CDR3 is made up of 16 amino acids. Per germline, CDR1 SGDLS and CDR2 YYNGEE. The CDR3 coding sequence is TGTGCCAGCAGCGGATCGAGTGGACAGGATCTGTATGGCTACACCTTC. It is translated as CASSGSSGQDLYGYTF. Combining the CDR3 with reference TRBV9 and TRBJ1-2 gives the whole variable domain DSGVTQTPKHLITATGQRVTLRCSPRSGDLSVYWYQQSLDQGLQFLIQYYNGEERAKGNILERFSAQQFPDLHSELNLSSLELGDSALYFCASSGSSGQDLYGYTFGSGTRLTVV.

The chain is built from TRBV13 and TRBJ1-1; D ambiguous. The germline gives CDR1 PRHDT, CDR2 FYEKMQ (reference sequence). This CDR3 spans 15 amino acids. V dropped 3 bases and J dropped 0 bases, with 11 bases sitting between them. The CDR3 DNA is TGTGCCAGCAGCTTGGAGATTGGGGTGAACACTGAAGCTTTCTTT. This gives the protein CASSLEIGVNTEAFF.